This record concerns one TCR beta chain sequence. The assay was immunoSEQ multiplex PCR, and TCRdb's table has in-frame clones only and misses some. The table records about 180,000 clones, over 70% of them present only once. The data are from a study of blood T cell repertoires in COVID-19. Study context: PBMCs, B-cell-depleted T cells, or T cells were the source of the cDNA or gDNA that made up the material.

J was trimmed by 12 bases and V by 0 bases; bases with no gene match: 9. The CDR3 is 14 amino acids. Germline V lookup: CDR1 SGHRS, CDR2 YFSETQ. The specimen was PBMCs or T cells enriched from blood (not recorded which). The genes are TRBV5-1 and TRBJ2-7; 10 nucleotides agree with TRBD1. This TCR was recovered from a man in his 60s who had been exposed to COVID-19. The CDR3 DNA is TGCGCCAGCAGCTTGGAGGTCGGGACAGGGGTGCTGTACTTC. Its protein is CASSLEVGTGVLYF.